The text below deals with one TCR beta chain. Germline loops: CDR1 SGDLS, CDR2 YYNGEE. The length of the CDR3 is 15 residues. With 1 base removed from V and 0 bases from J, the gap between germline ends came to 8 bases. Data came from immunoSEQ multiplex PCR; TCRdb stores just in-frame clones and leaves some out. The data contain about 500,000 clones, approximately 80% of them singletons. These data come from a study of shared clonotypes between healthy human individuals. The sample comprised PBMCs. The sequence derives from a woman aged 40 to 50 in good health. Some clones in this sample may be carry-over from other donors' samples. The V call is TRBV9, the J call TRBJ2-1; maybe TRBD2 (5 bases). CDR3 bases: TGTGCCAGCAGCGTAAGAGGGCTCTCCTACAATGAGCAGTTCTTC. Translation gives CASSVRGLSYNEQFF.